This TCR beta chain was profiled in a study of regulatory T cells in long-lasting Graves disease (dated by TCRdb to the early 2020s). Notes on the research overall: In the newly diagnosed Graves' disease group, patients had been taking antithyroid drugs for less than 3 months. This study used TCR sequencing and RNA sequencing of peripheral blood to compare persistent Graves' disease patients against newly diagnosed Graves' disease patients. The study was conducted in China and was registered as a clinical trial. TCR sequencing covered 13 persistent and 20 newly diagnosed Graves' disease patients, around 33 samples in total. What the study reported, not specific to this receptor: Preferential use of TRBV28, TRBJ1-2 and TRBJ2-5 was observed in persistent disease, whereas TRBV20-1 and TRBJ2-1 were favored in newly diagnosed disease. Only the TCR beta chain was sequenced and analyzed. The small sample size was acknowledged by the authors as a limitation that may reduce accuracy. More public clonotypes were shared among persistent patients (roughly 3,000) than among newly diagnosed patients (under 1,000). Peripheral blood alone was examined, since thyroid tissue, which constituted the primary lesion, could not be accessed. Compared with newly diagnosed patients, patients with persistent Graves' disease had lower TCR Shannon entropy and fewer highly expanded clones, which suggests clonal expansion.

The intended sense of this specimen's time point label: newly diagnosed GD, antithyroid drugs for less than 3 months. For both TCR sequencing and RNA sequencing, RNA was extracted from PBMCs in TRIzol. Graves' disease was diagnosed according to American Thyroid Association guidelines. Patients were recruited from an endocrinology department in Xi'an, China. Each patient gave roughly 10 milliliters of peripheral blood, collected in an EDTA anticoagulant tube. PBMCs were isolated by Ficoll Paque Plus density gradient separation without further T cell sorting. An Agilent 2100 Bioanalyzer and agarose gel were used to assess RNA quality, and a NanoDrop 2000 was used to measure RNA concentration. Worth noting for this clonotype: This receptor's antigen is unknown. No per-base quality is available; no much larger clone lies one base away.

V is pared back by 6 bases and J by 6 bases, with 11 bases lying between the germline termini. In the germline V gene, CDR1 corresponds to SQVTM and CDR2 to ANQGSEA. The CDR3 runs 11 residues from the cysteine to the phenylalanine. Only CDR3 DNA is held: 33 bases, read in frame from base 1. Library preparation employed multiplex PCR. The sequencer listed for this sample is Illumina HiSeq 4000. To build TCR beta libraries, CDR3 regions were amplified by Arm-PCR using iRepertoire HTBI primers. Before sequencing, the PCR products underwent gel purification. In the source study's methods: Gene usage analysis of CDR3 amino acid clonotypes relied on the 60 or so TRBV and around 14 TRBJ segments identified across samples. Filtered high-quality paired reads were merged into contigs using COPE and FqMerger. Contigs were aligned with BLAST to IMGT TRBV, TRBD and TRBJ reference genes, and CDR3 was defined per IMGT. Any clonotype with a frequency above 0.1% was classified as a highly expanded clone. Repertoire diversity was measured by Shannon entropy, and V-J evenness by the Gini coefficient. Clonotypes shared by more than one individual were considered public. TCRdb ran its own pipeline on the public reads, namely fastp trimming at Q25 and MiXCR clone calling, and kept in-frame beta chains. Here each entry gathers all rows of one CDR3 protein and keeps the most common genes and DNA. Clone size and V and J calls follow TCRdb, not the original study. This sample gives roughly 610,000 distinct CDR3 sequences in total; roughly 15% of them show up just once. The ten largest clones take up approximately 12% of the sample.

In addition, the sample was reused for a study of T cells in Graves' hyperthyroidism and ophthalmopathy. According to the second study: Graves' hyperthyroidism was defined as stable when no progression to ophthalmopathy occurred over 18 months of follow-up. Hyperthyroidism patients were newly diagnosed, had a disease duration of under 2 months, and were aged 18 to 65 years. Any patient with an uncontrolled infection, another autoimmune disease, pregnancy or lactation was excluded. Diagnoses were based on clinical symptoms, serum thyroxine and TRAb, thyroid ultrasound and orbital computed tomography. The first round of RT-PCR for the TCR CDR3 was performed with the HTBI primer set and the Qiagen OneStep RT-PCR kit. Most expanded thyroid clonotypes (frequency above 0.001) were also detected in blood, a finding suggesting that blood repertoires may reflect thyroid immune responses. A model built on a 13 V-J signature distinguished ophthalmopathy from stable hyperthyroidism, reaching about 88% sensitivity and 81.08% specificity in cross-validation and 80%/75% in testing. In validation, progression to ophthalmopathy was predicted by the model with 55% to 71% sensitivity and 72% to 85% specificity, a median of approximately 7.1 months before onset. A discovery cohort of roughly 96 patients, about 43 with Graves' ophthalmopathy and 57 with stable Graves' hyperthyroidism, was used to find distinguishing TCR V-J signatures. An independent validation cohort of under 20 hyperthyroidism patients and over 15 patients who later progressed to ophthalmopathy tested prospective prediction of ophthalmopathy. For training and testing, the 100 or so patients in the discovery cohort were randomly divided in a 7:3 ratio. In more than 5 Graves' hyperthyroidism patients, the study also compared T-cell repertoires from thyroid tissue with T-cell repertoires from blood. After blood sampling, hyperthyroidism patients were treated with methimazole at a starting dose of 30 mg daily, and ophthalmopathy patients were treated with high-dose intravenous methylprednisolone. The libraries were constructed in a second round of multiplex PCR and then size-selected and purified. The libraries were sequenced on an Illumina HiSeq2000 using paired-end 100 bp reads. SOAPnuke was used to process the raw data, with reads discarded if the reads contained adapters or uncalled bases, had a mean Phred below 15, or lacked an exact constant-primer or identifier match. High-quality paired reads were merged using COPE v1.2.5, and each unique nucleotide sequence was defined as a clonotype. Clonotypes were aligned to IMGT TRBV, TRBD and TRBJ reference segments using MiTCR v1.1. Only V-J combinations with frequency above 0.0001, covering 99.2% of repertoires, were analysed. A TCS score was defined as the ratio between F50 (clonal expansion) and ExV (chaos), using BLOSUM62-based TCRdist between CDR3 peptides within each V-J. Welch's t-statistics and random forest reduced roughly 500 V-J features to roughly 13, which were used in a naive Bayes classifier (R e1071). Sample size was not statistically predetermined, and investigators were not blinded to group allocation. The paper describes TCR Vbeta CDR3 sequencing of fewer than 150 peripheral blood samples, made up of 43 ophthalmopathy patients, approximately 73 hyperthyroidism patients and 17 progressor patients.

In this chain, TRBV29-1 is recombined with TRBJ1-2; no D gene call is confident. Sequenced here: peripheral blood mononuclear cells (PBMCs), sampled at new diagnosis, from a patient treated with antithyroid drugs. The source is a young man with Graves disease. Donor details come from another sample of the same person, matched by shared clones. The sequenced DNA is TGCAGCGTCCCCCGGCCTGATGGCTACACCTTC. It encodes CSVPRPDGYTF. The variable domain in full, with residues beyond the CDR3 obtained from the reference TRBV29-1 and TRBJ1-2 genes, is SAVISQKPSRDICQRGTSLTIQCQVDSQVTMMFWYRQQPGQSLTLIATANQGSEATYESGFVIDKFPISRPNLTFSTLTVSNMSPEDSSIYLCSVPRPDGYTFGSGTRLTVV.